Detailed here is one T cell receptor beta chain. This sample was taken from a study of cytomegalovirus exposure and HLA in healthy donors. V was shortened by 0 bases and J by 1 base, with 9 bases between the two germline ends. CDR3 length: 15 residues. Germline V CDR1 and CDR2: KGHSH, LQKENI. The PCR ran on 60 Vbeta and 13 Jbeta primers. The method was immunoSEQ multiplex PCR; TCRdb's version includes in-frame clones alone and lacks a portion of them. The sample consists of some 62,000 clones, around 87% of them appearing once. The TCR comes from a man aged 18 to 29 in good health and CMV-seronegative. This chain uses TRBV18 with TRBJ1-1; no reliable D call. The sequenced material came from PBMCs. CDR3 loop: CASSPPGHPNTEAFF. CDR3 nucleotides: TGTGCCAGCTCACCACCGGGCCACCCGAACACTGAAGCTTTCTTT. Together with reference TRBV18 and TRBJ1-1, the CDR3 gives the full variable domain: NAGVMQNPRHLVRRRGQEARLRCSPMKGHSHVYWYRQLPEEGLKFMVYLQKENIIDESGMPKERFSAEFPKEGPSILRIQQVVRGDSAAYFCASSPPGHPNTEAFFGQGTRLTVV.